These 22 T cell receptor beta chains came from one sample sequenced in a study of T cell changes during pregnancy in multiple sclerosis. Measured with immunoSEQ multiplex PCR; TCRdb has only the in-frame clones, and not every one. This sample has around 33,000 clones, with over 85% found just once. The sequenced sample was CD8+ T cells from peripheral blood mononuclear cells, obtained in the third trimester of pregnancy. The receptors derive from a female donor with multiple sclerosis, enrolled in a pregnancy study.

The chain carries TRBV6-4 and TRBJ2-3, with 10 bases fitting TRBD2. The V and J ends lost 2 bases and 1 base, in that order; junction bases with no gene match: 0. The CDR3 length is 15 residues. Germline-derived CDR1 and CDR2 are MRHNA and SNTAGT. This chain's CDR3 is CASSDTSGGTDTQYF. The CDR3 DNA reads TGTGCCAGCAGTGACACTAGCGGGGGCACAGATACGCAGTATTTT.

This chain joins TRBV7-3 and TRBJ2-3, with 9 bases matching TRBD2. Per germline, CDR1 SGHTA and CDR2 FQGTGA. With V trimmed by 5 bases and J by 8 bases, 14 bases remained unmatched. This CDR3 contains 16 residues. The CDR3 protein is CASSPVVAGVRGTQYF. CDR3 coding DNA: TGTGCCAGCAGCCCCGTAGTAGCGGGGGTGCGCGGTACGCAGTATTTT. The whole variable domain, filled in from reference TRBV7-3 and TRBJ2-3, reads GAGVSQTPSNKVTEKGKYVELRCDPISGHTALYWYRQSLGQGPEFLIYFQGTGAADDSGLPNDRFFAVRPEGSVSTLKIQRTERGDSAVYLCASSPVVAGVRGTQYFGPGTRLTVL.

This rearrangement joins TRBV27 to TRBJ2-2, with D tentatively TRBD1 (6 bases). CDR1 is MNHEY, CDR2 SMNVEV, per germline (reference sequence). V lost 5 bases and J lost 6, with 13 bases in between. This CDR3 has 14 amino acids. CDR3 protein: CASSLTGFSGELFF. Written as DNA, the CDR3 is TGTGCCAGCAGTCTCACAGGGTTCTCCGGGGAGCTGTTTTTT.

CDR3 loop: CASSLYSRALNTEAFF. For the CDR3, the DNA is TGTGCCAGCAGTTTATATTCCCGAGCCCTGAACACTGAAGCTTTCTTT. V gene TRBV27 combines with J gene TRBJ1-1; no reliable D call. CDR1 and CDR2 (germline): MNHEY, SMNVEV (reference sequence). Deletions cut 1 base from V and 0 bases from J, with 12 bases between. CDR3 size: 16 residues.

V and J are TRBV6-6 and TRBJ2-2; 8 bases are a match to TRBD1. The CDR3 length is 15 residues. V was pared by 8 bases and J by 3 bases, with 8 bases of the junction left unmatched. The germline V gene has CDR1 MNHNY and CDR2 SVGAGI (reference sequence). The CDR3 region has the DNA TGTGCCAGCGGATGGGGACAGGCTTACACCGGGGAGCTGTTTTTT. It yields the protein CASGWGQAYTGELFF.

The chain is built from TRBV9 and TRBJ2-5; TRBD2 aligns across 11 bases. CDR3 length: 15 residues. The germline gives CDR1 SGDLS, CDR2 YYNGEE. V was clipped by 3 bases and J by 1 base; unmatched bases: 2. This chain's CDR3 is CASSGSGGAQETQYF. As DNA, the CDR3 is TGTGCCAGCAGCGGTAGCGGGGGGGCCCAAGAGACCCAGTACTTC. Complete variable domain (other parts from reference TRBV9 and TRBJ2-5): DSGVTQTPKHLITATGQRVTLRCSPRSGDLSVYWYQQSLDQGLQFLIQYYNGEERAKGNILERFSAQQFPDLHSELNLSSLELGDSALYFCASSGSGGAQETQYFGPGTRLLVL.

The J gene is TRBJ2-1, the V gene TRBV4-3; 7 positions agree with TRBD1. Germline loops: CDR1 LGHNA, CDR2 YSLEER. Germline trimming cut 1 base from V and 8 bases from J; bases unmatched to any gene: 5. The CDR3 totals 14 residues. The CDR3 sequence is CASSQAQGNYEQFF. The CDR3 bases are TGCGCCAGCAGCCAAGCACAGGGGAACTATGAGCAGTTCTTC.

The gene calls are TRBV4-3 and TRBJ1-2, with 7 bases fitting TRBD1. The V gene's germline CDR1 is LGHNA and CDR2 YSLEER. The V and J ends lost 0 bases and 3 bases, in that order; junction bases with no gene match: 1. The CDR3 covers 14 residues. The CDR3 nucleotides are TGCGCCAGCAGCCAAGACAGGGGGGACTATGGCTACACCTTC. This gives the protein CASSQDRGDYGYTF.

This chain joins TRBV6-7 and TRBJ1-4, with 7 bases lining up with TRBD1. TRBV6-7 is identified as an open reading frame with a role that is uncertain. V was clipped by 2 bases and J by 14 bases; unmatched bases: 2. This CDR3 comprises 11 residues. The CDR3 sequence: CASSYGGQLFF. The CDR3 DNA follows: TGTGCCAGCAGTTACGGGGGACAGCTGTTTTTT.

V is TRBV27 and J is TRBJ2-7; D might be TRBD1 (7 bases). This CDR3 contains 14 residues. V was cut by 5 bases and J by 4 bases, with 15 bases left in between. Germline V gene sequence: CDR1 MNHEY, CDR2 SMNVEV (reference sequence). CDR3 DNA sequence: TGTGCCAGCAGTACCAGGGGGGCGAGATACGAGCAGTACTTC. Encoded protein: CASSTRGARYEQYF.

V is TRBV7-8 and J is TRBJ1-1; the D is unclear. V lost 1 base, J lost 8 bases, and 5 bases lay in between. Germline loops: CDR1 SGHVS, CDR2 FQNEAQ. The CDR3 extends over 11 amino acids. CDR3 nucleotide sequence: TGTGCCAGCAGCTTAGGAGTAGAAGCTTTCTTT. It translates to CASSLGVEAFF.

The J gene is TRBJ2-7, the V gene TRBV5-6; 8 bases agree with TRBD1. Germline loops: CDR1 SGHDT, CDR2 YYEEEE. The CDR3 contains 13 residues. Unmatched junction bases numbered 9, after V lost 4 bases and J lost 9 bases. The DNA of the CDR3 is TGTGCCAGCAGCGCCGGGACAGGAGGTGGGCAGTACTTC. Its translation is CASSAGTGGGQYF. The variable domain in full, with the rest retrieved from reference TRBV5-6 and TRBJ2-7, is DAGVTQSPTHLIKTRGQQVTLRCSPKSGHDTVSWYQQALGQGPQFIFQYYEEEERQRGNFPDRFSGHQFPNYSSELNVNALLLGDSALYLCASSAGTGGGQYFGPGTRLTVT.

The chain combines TRBV7-3 with TRBJ2-5; 10 positions agree with TRBD1. The CDR3 is 14 residues long. Looked up from germline, CDR1 is SGHTA and CDR2 is FQGTGA. The ends lost 5 bases at V and 5 bases at J; junction bases unmatched: 5. This chain's CDR3 is CASSLGTGAETQYF. The DNA for the CDR3 is TGTGCCAGCAGCCTAGGGACAGGGGCTGAGACCCAGTACTTC.

V gene TRBV9 combines with J gene TRBJ2-7, with D possibly being TRBD1 (6 bases). CDR3 length: 14 residues. Germline V lookup: CDR1 SGDLS, CDR2 YYNGEE. V was cut by 4 bases and J by 4 bases, with 15 bases left in between. This CDR3 reads CASSQTGFGYEQYF. Written as DNA, the CDR3 is TGTGCCAGCAGCCAAACAGGGTTTGGATACGAGCAGTACTTC.

The chain carries TRBV6-1 and TRBJ2-7; TRBD1 matches at 8 bases. CDR3 length: 15 residues. The V gene end was trimmed by 11 bases and the J gene end by 2 bases; junction bases not matched to a gene: 14. Germline V lookup: CDR1 MNHNS, CDR2 SASEGT. The CDR3 sequence is CAASRRGQVPYEQYF. The CDR3 DNA reads TGTGCCGCGTCAAGGAGGGGACAGGTCCCCTACGAGCAGTACTTC.

The chain employs TRBV2 and TRBJ2-1, with D possibly being TRBD1 (8 bases). V was pared by 8 bases and J by 8 bases, with 19 bases between. Looked up from germline, CDR1 is SNHLY and CDR2 is FYNNEI. This CDR3 is built from 14 residues. CDR3 region: CASRTGRVEDEQFF. CDR3 DNA: TGTGCCAGCCGGACAGGGAGGGTGGAGGATGAGCAGTTCTTC.

J is TRBJ1-5 and V is TRBV4-1; 10 bases agree with TRBD1. CDR1 and CDR2 (germline): MGHRA, YSYEKL. The junction had 8 bases not matched to a gene; V was cut back by 11 bases and J by 4 bases. The CDR3 consists of 14 residues. CDR3 residues: CASSGTGDNQPQHF. The CDR3 nucleotides read TGCGCCTCATCCGGGACAGGGGATAATCAGCCCCAGCATTTT.

The rearrangement links TRBV4-3 to TRBJ1-2; TRBD1 might be the D (6 bases). Germline CDR1 is LGHNA and CDR2 is YSLEER. The CDR3 consists of 16 residues. V lost 0 bases, J lost 0 bases, and 11 bases lay in between. CDR3 amino acids: CASSQERQATNYGYTF. CDR3 DNA sequence: TGCGCCAGCAGCCAAGAAAGACAGGCAACTAACTATGGCTACACCTTC.

The V and J genes are TRBV25-1 and TRBJ1-6, with 8 bases that match TRBD1. Germline lookup yields CDR1 MGHDK and CDR2 SYGVNS. This CDR3 comprises 17 residues. Trimming at V came to 0 bases and at J to 14 bases, leaving 15 bases not matched to a gene. CDR3 DNA: TGTGCCAGCAGTGAATATTTTCGGGGGACAGGACCCGCATCCCTCCACTTT. Its protein is CASSEYFRGTGPASLHF.

This clone was detected a few times. The J gene is TRBJ2-3, the V gene TRBV6-1; the match to TRBD1 covers 11 bases. The CDR3 length is 14 residues. V trimming: 3 bases; J trimming: 4 bases; junction bases outside the gene matches: 0. Germline assignment: CDR1 MNHNS and CDR2 SASEGT. The CDR3 spells CASSEGQGADTQYF. CDR3 coding DNA: TGTGCCAGCAGTGAGGGACAGGGGGCAGATACGCAGTATTTT.

This clone occurred a few times. V is TRBV6-1 and J is TRBJ2-3; TRBD2 agrees at 10 bases. Germline CDR1 and CDR2: MNHNS and SASEGT. CDR3 length equals 14 residues. The V and J ends lost 2 bases and 6 bases, in that order; junction bases with no gene match: 2. This CDR3 is CASSESGGADTQYF. The CDR3 DNA is TGTGCCAGCAGTGAAAGCGGGGGGGCGGATACGCAGTATTTT.

The chain recombines TRBV29-1 with TRBJ1-5; 8 bases line up with TRBD1. CDR3 length: 14 residues. Germline trimming cut 3 bases from V and 4 bases from J; bases unmatched to any gene: 5. CDR1 SQVTM and CDR2 ANQGSEA come from the germline V gene. The CDR3 nucleotides read TGCAGCGTTGAGGGACAGGTTTCTAATCAGCCCCAGCATTTT. It specifies CSVEGQVSNQPQHF. Together with reference TRBV29-1 and TRBJ1-5, the CDR3 gives the full variable domain: SAVISQKPSRDICQRGTSLTIQCQVDSQVTMMFWYRQQPGQSLTLIATANQGSEATYESGFVIDKFPISRPNLTFSTLTVSNMSPEDSSIYLCSVEGQVSNQPQHFGDGTRLSIL.